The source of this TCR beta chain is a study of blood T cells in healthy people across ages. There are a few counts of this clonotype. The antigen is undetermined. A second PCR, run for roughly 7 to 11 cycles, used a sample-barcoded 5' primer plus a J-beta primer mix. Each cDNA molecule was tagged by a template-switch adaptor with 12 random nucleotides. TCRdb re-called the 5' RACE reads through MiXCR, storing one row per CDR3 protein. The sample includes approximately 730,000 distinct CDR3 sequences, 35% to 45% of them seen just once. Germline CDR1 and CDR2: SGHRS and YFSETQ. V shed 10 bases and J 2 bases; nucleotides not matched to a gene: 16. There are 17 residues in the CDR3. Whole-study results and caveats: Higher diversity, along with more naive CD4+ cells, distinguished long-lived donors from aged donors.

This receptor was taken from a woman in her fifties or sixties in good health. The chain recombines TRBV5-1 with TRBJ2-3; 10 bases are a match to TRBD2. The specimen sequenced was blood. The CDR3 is CACTRGSSGGPTDTQYF. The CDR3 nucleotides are TGCGCCTGCACGAGAGGTTCTAGCGGGGGCCCCACAGATACGCAGTATTTT.